Listed here is a single TCR beta chain. What it binds is unknown. The PCR was carried out with 60 Vbeta primers and 13 Jbeta primers. Profiling relied on immunoSEQ multiplex PCR, and the TCRdb table lists in-frame clones only, not all of them. The sample contains under 150,000 clones, almost 85% of which appear only once. The data are from a study of cytomegalovirus exposure and HLA in healthy donors. General study results and limits: TCR beta sequences numbering over 15,000 were associated with HLA alleles at 0.05 false discovery rate in a later analysis.

The CDR3 loop spans 16 amino acids. Germline V gene data show CDR1 as LNHDA and CDR2 as SQIVND (reference sequence). V gave up 5 bases and J gave up 4 bases; unmatched junction bases: 11. Sequenced input: PBMCs. The TCR was taken from a boy aged 2 to 10 in good health and CMV-seronegative. V and J are TRBV19 and TRBJ1-2; 9 bases map to TRBD1. CDR3 loop: CASSSLGQGYSYGYTF. CDR3 nucleotides: TGTGCCAGTAGTTCCTTGGGACAGGGATATTCCTATGGCTACACCTTC.